These 30 T cell receptor beta chains came from one sample sequenced in a study of T cells in pancreatic ductal adenocarcinoma. The selected patients with pancreatic ductal adenocarcinoma had surgery but no neoadjuvant therapy. Profiling relied on immunoSEQ multiplex PCR, and the TCRdb table lists in-frame clones only, not all of them. In the table there are about 100,000 clones, nearly 95% of which are singletons. The specimen sequenced was PBMCs. Receptors were obtained from a human donor with pancreatic ductal adenocarcinoma.

The rearrangement links TRBV7-8 to TRBJ2-5; D is perhaps TRBD1 (5 bases). V lost 7 bases and J lost 1, with 13 bases in between. Looked up from germline, CDR1 is SGHVS and CDR2 is FQNEAQ. The CDR3 has 14 amino acids. CDR3 DNA: TGTGCCAGCACCAGACAACAGGTCCAAGAGACCCAGTACTTC. Protein: CASTRQQVQETQYF.

The J gene is TRBJ1-1, the V gene TRBV29-1; TRBD1 might be the D (5 bases). This CDR3 has 12 residues. Trimming took off 7 bases at V and 1 base at J, with 10 bases between the two ends. CDR1 is SQVTM, CDR2 ANQGSEA, per germline. The CDR3 DNA is TGCAGCGCTACAGGAGAGAACACTGAAGCTTTCTTT. Translation gives CSATGENTEAFF.

CDR3 DNA sequence: TGCGCCAGCAGCACCCGGGACTGGCACTACAATGAGCAGTTCTTC. It specifies CASSTRDWHYNEQFF. The chain uses TRBV5-1 and TRBJ2-1; possibly TRBD2 for D (6 bases). Between the trimmed V and J ends, which lost 4 bases and 3 bases, there was a span of 14 bases. Germline V CDR1 and CDR2: SGHRS, YFSETQ. The CDR3 is 15 residues long. Based on the CDR3 plus reference TRBV5-1 and TRBJ2-1, the full variable domain is KAGVTQTPRYLIKTRGQQVTLSCSPISGHRSVSWYQQTPGQGLQFLFEYFSETQRNKGNFPGRFSGRQFSNSRSEMNVSTLELGDSALYLCASSTRDWHYNEQFFGPGTRLTVL.

The V gene is TRBV28, the J gene TRBJ2-5, with TRBD2 matching 9 bases. CDR3 size: 16 residues. CDR1 is MDHEN, CDR2 SYDVKM, per germline. Trimming cost V 2 bases and J 3 bases; bases outside gene matches: 7. The DNA for the CDR3 is TGTGCCAGCAGTTTACCCCTAGCGGGATCGGAAGAGACCCAGTACTTC. As protein: CASSLPLAGSEETQYF.

The chain employs TRBV7-9 and TRBJ2-3, with TRBD2 identical over 12 bases. Germline lookup yields CDR1 SEHNR and CDR2 FQNEAQ (reference sequence). With 3 bases clipped from V and 14 bases from J, the junction kept 6 bases outside the gene matches. The CDR3 is made up of 13 amino acids. The CDR3 here is CASSLLAGGVAYF. In DNA, the CDR3 is TGTGCCAGCAGCTTGCTAGCGGGAGGGGTTGCGTATTTT.

The chain joins TRBV7-9 to TRBJ1-2; 11 nucleotides line up with TRBD1. The V and J ends lost 3 bases and 7 bases, in that order; junction bases with no gene match: 7. The length of the CDR3 is 15 residues. Per the germline V gene, CDR1 is SEHNR and CDR2 is FQNEAQ (reference sequence). CDR3 region: CASSLWDRGNGGYTF. CDR3 nucleotides: TGTGCCAGCAGCTTGTGGGACAGGGGGAATGGTGGCTACACCTTC.

The chain has TRBV7-3 and TRBJ2-1, with D tentatively TRBD1 (5 bases). The length of the CDR3 is 13 residues. The germline V gene has CDR1 SGHTA and CDR2 FQGTGA. V lost 3 bases and J 10 bases, leaving 13 bases between the germline ends. The chain's CDR3 is CASSFQTQGEQFF. CDR3 DNA sequence: TGTGCCAGCAGCTTTCAGACGCAGGGAGAGCAGTTCTTC.

The J gene is TRBJ1-5, the V gene TRBV5-5; D gene unclear. Trimming took off 2 bases at V and 4 bases at J, with 7 bases between the two ends. The CDR3 contains 13 residues. Germline lookup yields CDR1 SGHKS and CDR2 YYEKEE (reference sequence). The CDR3 DNA reads TGTGCCAGCAGCTTACACGTTAATCAGCCCCAGCATTTT. It translates to CASSLHVNQPQHF.

The chain uses TRBV28 and TRBJ1-3; D gene unclear. Germline V gene sequence: CDR1 MDHEN, CDR2 SYDVKM. Between the trimmed V and J ends, which lost 5 bases and 0 bases, there was a span of 8 bases. CDR3 size: 14 residues. The CDR3 region is CASSPNFSGNTIYF. DNA of the CDR3: TGTGCCAGCAGTCCCAATTTCTCTGGAAACACCATATATTTT.

The CDR3 DNA reads TGTGCCTGGAGTGTTGGGTCTAGCGAAAAAGAGACCCAGTACTTC. It specifies CAWSVGSSEKETQYF. The chain is built from TRBV30 and TRBJ2-5, with D maybe TRBD2 (6 bases). The CDR3 has 15 amino acids. Trimming cost V 0 bases and J 3 bases, with 14 bases left between them. Germline CDR1 reads GTSNPN; CDR2 reads SVGIG (reference sequence). Filled out from reference TRBV30 and TRBJ2-5, the complete variable domain reads SQTIHQWPATLVQPVGSPLSLECTVEGTSNPNLYWYRQAAGRGLQLLFYSVGIGQISSEVPQNLSASRPQDRQFILSSKKLLLSDSGFYLCAWSVGSSEKETQYFGPGTRLLVL.

The sample holds one count of this clone. The chain joins TRBV30 to TRBJ1-3; 8 bases are a match to TRBD1. The CDR3 runs to 18 residues. The V gene end was trimmed by 4 bases and the J gene end by 2 bases; junction bases not matched to a gene: 16. Germline-derived CDR1 and CDR2 are GTSNPN and SVGIG (reference sequence). Here the CDR3 DNA reads TGTGCCTGGACGCGACAGGGGAACGTCGCTAGGACTGGAAACACCATATATTTT. It encodes CAWTRQGNVARTGNTIYF.

V usage is TRBV4-3 and J usage is TRBJ1-1; unclear D gene. Trimming cost V 3 bases and J 3 bases, with 14 bases left between them. Germline values: CDR1 LGHNA, CDR2 YSLEER. The CDR3 spans 15 residues. CDR3 sequence reads: CASSQQVSWDTEAFF. DNA of the CDR3: TGCGCCAGCAGCCAGCAGGTCTCGTGGGACACTGAAGCTTTCTTT.

This clone came up once. The chain has TRBV10-3 and TRBJ1-2, with TRBD1 matching 12 bases. Germline values: CDR1 ENHRY, CDR2 SYGVKD. The CDR3 is made up of 15 amino acids. V lost 6 bases and J lost 4; bases outside the gene matches: 6. The CDR3 loop is CAIRGQGAVFYGYTF. The CDR3 nucleotides are TGTGCCATCAGGGGACAGGGGGCAGTTTTCTATGGCTACACCTTC.

The chain carries TRBV18 and TRBJ2-2; TRBD2 aligns across 7 bases. Unmatched junction bases numbered 5, after V lost 2 bases and J lost 8 bases. The CDR3 consists of 14 residues. Germline-derived CDR1 and CDR2 are KGHSH and LQKENI. The CDR3 here is CASSPGTISGELFF. The CDR3 DNA reads as TGTGCCAGCTCACCAGGGACTATTTCGGGGGAGCTGTTTTTT. The full variable domain, rest sourced from reference TRBV18 and TRBJ2-2, is NAGVMQNPRHLVRRRGQEARLRCSPMKGHSHVYWYRQLPEEGLKFMVYLQKENIIDESGMPKERFSAEFPKEGPSILRIQQVVRGDSAAYFCASSPGTISGELFFGEGSRLTVL.

The CDR3 protein is CAWSEEIGRVLDQPQHF. In DNA, the CDR3 is TGTGCCTGGAGTGAAGAGATTGGCAGGGTCTTAGATCAGCCCCAGCATTTT. The rearrangement links TRBV30 to TRBJ1-5; weak D call: TRBD1 (5 bases). CDR1 and CDR2 from the germline V gene are GTSNPN and SVGIG (reference sequence). CDR3 size: 17 residues. The V end was cut by 1 base, the J end by 5 bases, with 21 bases between.

This clone came up once. The rearrangement joins TRBV28 to TRBJ1-1, with a tentative D call TRBD1 (5 bases). The CDR3 is 14 amino acids. From germline, CDR1 is MDHEN and CDR2 SYDVKM. V was pared by 6 bases and J by 6 bases, with 17 bases between. CDR3 coding DNA: TGTGCCAGCAGACTATCTCTCGGGGGGGCTGAAGCTTTCTTT. Residues: CASRLSLGGAEAFF.

This chain uses TRBV15 with TRBJ2-7, with 14 bases identical to TRBD2. Germline trimming cut 3 bases from V and 7 bases from J; bases unmatched to any gene: 8. Germline CDR1 reads LNHNV; CDR2 reads YYDKDF (reference sequence). The CDR3 runs 16 residues. As DNA, the CDR3 is TGTGCCACCAGCAGCCACCAGGGACTAGCGGGAGTGGAGCAGTACTTC. This sequence encodes CATSSHQGLAGVEQYF. Full variable domain (outside the CDR3, taken from reference TRBV15 and TRBJ2-7): DAMVIQNPRYQVTQFGKPVTLSCSQTLNHNVMYWYQQKSSQAPKLLFHYYDKDFNNEADTPDNFQSRRPNTSFCFLDIRSPGLGDTAMYLCATSSHQGLAGVEQYFGPGTRLTVT.

This clone was counted a few times. The chain couples TRBV7-6 to TRBJ2-7; D is uncertain. The CDR3 spans 14 residues. Germline CDR1 is SGHVS and CDR2 is FNYEAQ. V was shortened by 4 bases and J by 2 bases, with 12 bases between the two germline ends. CDR3 DNA sequence: TGTGCCAGCAGCTCCAAACCTCTAGCCTACGAGCAGTACTTC. The encoded protein is CASSSKPLAYEQYF.

The genes are TRBV6-5 and TRBJ2-1; 7 bases agree with TRBD1. V lost 3 bases and J lost 4; bases outside the gene matches: 6. The CDR3 length is 15 residues. Germline lookup yields CDR1 MNHEY and CDR2 SVGAGI. CDR3 in DNA: TGTGCCAGCAGTTATTTTGGGACAGAGTACAATGAGCAGTTCTTC. This translates into CASSYFGTEYNEQFF.

The CDR3 DNA reads TGTGCCAGTAGTATCCGGTGGGACACCTCCTACGAGCAGTACTTC. Its protein is CASSIRWDTSYEQYF. The V call is TRBV19, the J call TRBJ2-7, with a weak D call TRBD1 (6 bases). The CDR3 runs 15 residues. Germline CDR1 and CDR2: LNHDA and SQIVND (reference sequence). V lost 3 bases and J 0 bases, leaving 12 bases between the germline ends.

V and J are TRBV19 and TRBJ2-1, with TRBD2 as a possible D gene (6 bases). Germline values: CDR1 LNHDA, CDR2 SQIVND (reference sequence). The germline V and J ends were trimmed by 1 base and 6 bases, with 10 bases remaining between them. This CDR3 comprises 14 residues. The CDR3 DNA is TGTGCCAGTAGTATAGGACTAGGCGGCAATGAGCAGTTCTTC. As protein: CASSIGLGGNEQFF.

This clone has a single count. This CDR3 is CASSLDRGLAGELFF. CDR3 DNA sequence: TGTGCCAGCAGCTTAGACAGGGGGCTTGCCGGGGAGCTGTTTTTT. The rearrangement links TRBV7-9 to TRBJ2-2; 9 bases are a match to TRBD1. The germline V gene has CDR1 SEHNR and CDR2 FQNEAQ (reference sequence). J was trimmed by 6 bases and V by 1 base; bases with no gene match: 3. This CDR3 has 15 amino acids. The complete variable domain, with remaining parts taken from reference TRBV7-9 and TRBJ2-2, reads DTGVSQNPRHKITKRGQNVTFRCDPISEHNRLYWYRQTLGQGPEFLTYFQNEAQLEKSRLLSDRFSAERPKGSFSTLEIQRTEQGDSAMYLCASSLDRGLAGELFFGEGSRLTVL.

V is TRBV10-3 and J is TRBJ2-3; 9 bases agree with TRBD2. CDR1 is ENHRY and CDR2 is SYGVKD in the germline V gene. The V gene end was trimmed by 7 bases and the J gene end by 3 bases; junction bases not matched to a gene: 17. This CDR3 is 18 amino acids long. As DNA, the CDR3 is TGTGCCATCACCGGGTCTGCTAGCGGGAATGAGGGTACAGATACGCAGTATTTT. This sequence encodes CAITGSASGNEGTDTQYF.

The sample holds one count of this clone. The rearrangement uses TRBV6-5 and TRBJ2-3, with D possibly being TRBD2 (5 bases). The CDR3 is 14 amino acids. Trimming cost V 4 bases and J 4 bases, with 12 bases left between them. Germline V gene lookup returns CDR1 MNHEY and CDR2 SVGAGI. CDR3 nucleotides: TGTGCCAGCAGTTCTACTCGGACTTCAGATACGCAGTATTTT. Residues: CASSSTRTSDTQYF.

This rearrangement joins TRBV7-2 to TRBJ2-2; D remains unclear. V was shortened by 0 bases and J by 6 bases, with 8 bases between the two germline ends. Per the germline V gene, CDR1 is SGHTA and CDR2 is FQGNSA. The CDR3 spans 14 residues. CDR3 region: CASSLADFPGELFF. In DNA, the CDR3 is TGTGCCAGCAGCTTAGCTGACTTCCCCGGGGAGCTGTTTTTT.

The chain has TRBV5-1 and TRBJ2-7, with 8 bases matching TRBD1. This CDR3 is 14 amino acids long. Germline assignment: CDR1 SGHRS and CDR2 YFSETQ. After removal of 4 bases from V and 5 bases from J, the junction contained 8 bases not matched to a gene. As DNA, the CDR3 is TGCGCCAGCAGCAAAGGACAGGGCTGGGACGAGCAGTACTTC. The encoded protein is CASSKGQGWDEQYF.

On this clone itself: The same CDR3 also results from other DNA sequences found in this sample. The chain is built from TRBV29-1 and TRBJ2-4, with a possible D match to TRBD1 (5 bases). V lost 5 bases and J lost 8, with 16 bases in between. Looked up from germline, CDR1 is SQVTM and CDR2 is ANQGSEA. The CDR3 is 13 residues long. The CDR3 DNA sequence: TGCAGCGTTATCGGACAATCTCCCGACATTCAGTACTTC. Translated, it gives CSVIGQSPDIQYF.

J is TRBJ2-3 and V is TRBV6-5; 8 nucleotides match TRBD2. J lost 5 bases, V lost 5 bases, and 6 bases had no gene match. CDR1 is MNHEY and CDR2 is SVGAGI in the germline V gene. The CDR3 loop spans 14 amino acids. CDR3 sequence: CASSPGLAGDTQYF. The CDR3 DNA reads as TGTGCCAGCAGTCCTGGCCTAGCGGGAGATACGCAGTATTTT.

The chain employs TRBV6-1 and TRBJ2-3; 8 nucleotides align to TRBD1. Germline loops: CDR1 MNHNS, CDR2 SASEGT. CDR3 length equals 15 residues. Trimming removed 6 bases from V and 7 bases from J; junction bases left unmatched: 12. CDR3 amino acids: CASSVDRAFLNTQYF. The CDR3 DNA reads as TGTGCCAGCAGCGTGGACAGGGCGTTCCTAAATACGCAGTATTTT.

This sequence joins TRBV6-6 and TRBJ2-1; 10 positions agree with TRBD2. Germline V gives CDR1 MNHNY, CDR2 SVGAGI (reference sequence). J was trimmed by 10 bases and V by 6 bases; bases with no gene match: 12. The CDR3 length is 15 residues. CDR3 DNA: TGTGCCAGCAGACTAAAGCGGGAGGGGGTCGGGGAGCAGTTCTTC. Its protein is CASRLKREGVGEQFF.